The 17 T cell receptor beta chains below all came from one sample that was sequenced in a study of shared clonotypes between healthy human individuals. The naive CD8 fraction comprised CD45RO-negative cells positively selected for CCR7 and excluded terminally differentiated effector memory CD45RA+ cells. Sequencing used immunoSEQ multiplex PCR; TCRdb keeps in-frame clones, though not all of them. This sample has approximately 2,200,000 clones, with 93% found just once. Sequencing was done on a sample of naive CD8+ T cells from PBMCs. Source of these receptors: a man between 18 and 29 years old in good health. Some clones in this sample may be carry-over from other donors' samples.

This chain uses TRBV6-6 with TRBJ2-2; 12 bases line up with TRBD1. Germline loops: CDR1 MNHNY, CDR2 SVGAGI (reference sequence). The CDR3 contains 16 residues. V lost 7 bases to trimming and J lost 2 bases; unmatched junction nucleotides: 5. The CDR3 sequence is CASTPGTGGNTGELFF. The CDR3 coding sequence is TGTGCCAGCACCCCCGGGACAGGGGGCAACACCGGGGAGCTGTTTTTT.

This clone was seen only once. V gene TRBV2 combines with J gene TRBJ1-2; D perhaps matches TRBD1 (5 bases). Trimming left V 3 bases short and J 8 bases short, with 19 bases between. Germline V gene sequence: CDR1 SNHLY, CDR2 FYNNEI. This CDR3 spans 15 amino acids. The CDR3 region is CASSDGGDSHRGYTF. The CDR3 DNA sequence: TGTGCCAGCAGTGACGGAGGAGACAGCCACCGGGGCTACACCTTC.

V usage is TRBV6-5 and J usage is TRBJ1-1; D is undetermined. V dropped 4 bases and J dropped 4 bases, with 7 bases sitting between them. The germline V gene has CDR1 MNHEY and CDR2 SVGAGI. This CDR3 region has 12 residues. The CDR3 nucleotides read TGTGCCAGCAGTTTATTAGGCACTGAAGCTTTCTTT. Protein product: CASSLLGTEAFF.

The chain couples TRBV28 to TRBJ2-5; 9 positions agree with TRBD1. The trim removed 6 bases at V and 5 bases at J, leaving 7 bases unmatched. The CDR3 runs 14 residues. CDR1 MDHEN and CDR2 SYDVKM come from the germline V gene. CDR3 DNA sequence: TGTGCCAGCAGGCCCGACAGGGGGATGGAGACCCAGTACTTC. Translated: CASRPDRGMETQYF.

The V call is TRBV7-2, the J call TRBJ2-1, with D possibly matching TRBD1 (6 bases). V lost 2 bases, J lost 8 bases, and 10 bases lay in between. This CDR3 contains 13 residues. Germline V CDR1 and CDR2: SGHTA, FQGNSA. The CDR3, as DNA: TGTGCCAGCAGCTTACCCCCAGGGGATGAGCAGTTCTTC. Encoded protein: CASSLPPGDEQFF. Based on the CDR3 plus reference TRBV7-2 and TRBJ2-1, the full variable domain is GAGVSQSPSNKVTEKGKDVELRCDPISGHTALYWYRQSLGQGLEFLIYFQGNSAPDKSGLPSDRFSAERTGGSVSTLTIQRTQQEDSAVYLCASSLPPGDEQFFGPGTRLTVL.

The chain employs TRBV4-1 and TRBJ2-7; perhaps TRBD1 as D (5 bases). Trimming pared 2 bases from V and 2 bases from J, leaving 10 bases between. Germline CDR1 and CDR2: MGHRA and YSYEKL. The CDR3 contains 14 residues. CDR3 coding DNA: TGCGCCAGCAGCCAATTATTACAGGCCTACGAGCAGTACTTC. It translates to CASSQLLQAYEQYF.

J is TRBJ2-3 and V is TRBV7-8, with D hard to call. Germline V gene data show CDR1 as SGHVS and CDR2 as FQNEAQ. The CDR3 covers 13 residues. V lost 5 bases, J lost 2 bases, and 8 bases lay in between. CDR3 region: CASSTANTDTQYF. CDR3 sequence (DNA): TGTGCCAGCAGCACTGCGAACACAGATACGCAGTATTTT.

The CDR3 spells CASSLGPTGEFNQPQHF. The CDR3 DNA reads TGTGCCAGCAGCTTAGGGCCGACAGGGGAATTCAATCAGCCCCAGCATTTT. V and J are TRBV7-9 and TRBJ1-5; 8 bases map to TRBD1. Losses at the gene ends were 1 base for V and 3 bases for J; bases not matched to a gene: 8. Per germline, CDR1 SEHNR and CDR2 FQNEAQ (reference sequence). This CDR3 comprises 17 residues.

The chain employs TRBV19 and TRBJ1-1; D is unclear. This CDR3 has 14 residues. V dropped 1 base and J dropped 4 bases, with 10 bases sitting between them. CDR1 and CDR2 (germline): LNHDA, SQIVND (reference sequence). CDR3 in amino acids: CASSIAQYATEAFF. The CDR3 DNA is TGTGCCAGTAGTATAGCCCAGTACGCCACTGAAGCTTTCTTT.

The chain joins TRBV7-9 to TRBJ2-7; 14 nucleotides match TRBD2. Germline assignment: CDR1 SEHNR and CDR2 FQNEAQ (reference sequence). V lost 4 bases, J lost 0 bases, and 8 bases stayed unmatched. The CDR3 runs 18 residues. CDR3 amino acids: CASSSPGLAGETSYEQYF. Written as DNA, the CDR3 is TGTGCCAGCAGCTCGCCGGGACTAGCGGGAGAAACCTCCTACGAGCAGTACTTC.

The gene calls are TRBV29-1 and TRBJ2-2, with 8 bases matching TRBD1. Germline CDR1 and CDR2: SQVTM and ANQGSEA. J was trimmed by 7 bases and V by 4 bases; bases with no gene match: 14. CDR3 length: 16 residues. CDR3 sequence (DNA): TGCAGCGTTGGGGGAGGACAGGGATTGGCCGACGGGGAGCTGTTTTTT. It encodes CSVGGGQGLADGELFF.

The chain recombines TRBV5-6 with TRBJ2-7; D is ambiguous. Germline V lookup: CDR1 SGHDT, CDR2 YYEEEE. Trimming removed 0 bases at V and 3 bases at J, with 13 bases between. This CDR3 comprises 15 residues. This chain's CDR3 is CASSLAGLNVYEQYF. In DNA, the CDR3 is TGTGCCAGCAGCTTGGCCGGGCTGAATGTCTACGAGCAGTACTTC. The whole variable domain, filled in from reference TRBV5-6 and TRBJ2-7, reads DAGVTQSPTHLIKTRGQQVTLRCSPKSGHDTVSWYQQALGQGPQFIFQYYEEEERQRGNFPDRFSGHQFPNYSSELNVNALLLGDSALYLCASSLAGLNVYEQYFGPGTRLTVT.

This clone occurred once. The chain uses TRBV5-5 and TRBJ1-3; 9 nucleotides agree with TRBD1. CDR1 is SGHKS and CDR2 is YYEKEE in the germline V gene (reference sequence). This CDR3 contains 16 residues. V was clipped by 3 bases and J by 0 bases; unmatched bases: 4. The CDR3, as DNA: TGTGCCAGCAGCTGGGACAGGGTGAGCTCTGGAAACACCATATATTTT. Translating it yields CASSWDRVSSGNTIYF.

V and J are TRBV7-9 and TRBJ2-1; D might be TRBD2 (5 bases). The V gene lost 5 bases and the J gene lost 10 bases, with 12 bases spanning the gap. CDR1 SEHNR and CDR2 FQNEAQ come from the germline V gene (reference sequence). The CDR3 totals 12 residues. The CDR3 loop is CASSLPGVEQFF. CDR3 DNA sequence: TGTGCCAGCAGCCTTCCCGGGGTAGAGCAGTTCTTC. Together with reference TRBV7-9 and TRBJ2-1, the CDR3 gives the full variable domain: DTGVSQNPRHKITKRGQNVTFRCDPISEHNRLYWYRQTLGQGPEFLTYFQNEAQLEKSRLLSDRFSAERPKGSFSTLEIQRTEQGDSAMYLCASSLPGVEQFFGPGTRLTVL.

CDR3 loop: CASSLSFQGSVSYEQYF. Written as DNA, the CDR3 is TGTGCCAGCAGCTTGAGTTTTCAGGGAAGTGTTTCCTACGAGCAGTACTTC. V gene TRBV11-2 combines with J gene TRBJ2-7, with TRBD1 as a possible D gene (5 bases). This CDR3 region has 17 residues. V dropped 3 bases and J dropped 1 base, with 19 bases sitting between them. From germline, CDR1 is SGHAT and CDR2 FQNNGV. Complete variable domain (other parts from reference TRBV11-2 and TRBJ2-7): EAGVAQSPRYKIIEKRQSVAFWCNPISGHATLYWYQQILGQGPKLLIQFQNNGVVDDSQLPKDRFSAERLKGVDSTLKIQPAKLEDSAVYLCASSLSFQGSVSYEQYFGPGTRLTVT.

The V gene is TRBV7-9, the J gene TRBJ2-1; a possible D gene is TRBD2 (6 bases). CDR3 length: 14 amino acids. Germline-derived CDR1 and CDR2 are SEHNR and FQNEAQ (reference sequence). V shed 5 bases and J shed 3 bases, with 11 bases lying between them. The DNA for the CDR3 is TGTGCCAGCAGCCTCATGACTAGCTACAATGAGCAGTTCTTC. Its translation is CASSLMTSYNEQFF.

This chain connects TRBV7-9 to TRBJ2-7; tentative D call: TRBD1 (5 bases). The CDR3 extends over 15 amino acids. Per germline, CDR1 SEHNR and CDR2 FQNEAQ (reference sequence). V gave up 5 bases and J gave up 0 bases, with 14 bases separating them. The CDR3: CASSPWAGHSYEQYF. The DNA for the CDR3 is TGTGCCAGCAGCCCTTGGGCAGGGCACTCCTACGAGCAGTACTTC.